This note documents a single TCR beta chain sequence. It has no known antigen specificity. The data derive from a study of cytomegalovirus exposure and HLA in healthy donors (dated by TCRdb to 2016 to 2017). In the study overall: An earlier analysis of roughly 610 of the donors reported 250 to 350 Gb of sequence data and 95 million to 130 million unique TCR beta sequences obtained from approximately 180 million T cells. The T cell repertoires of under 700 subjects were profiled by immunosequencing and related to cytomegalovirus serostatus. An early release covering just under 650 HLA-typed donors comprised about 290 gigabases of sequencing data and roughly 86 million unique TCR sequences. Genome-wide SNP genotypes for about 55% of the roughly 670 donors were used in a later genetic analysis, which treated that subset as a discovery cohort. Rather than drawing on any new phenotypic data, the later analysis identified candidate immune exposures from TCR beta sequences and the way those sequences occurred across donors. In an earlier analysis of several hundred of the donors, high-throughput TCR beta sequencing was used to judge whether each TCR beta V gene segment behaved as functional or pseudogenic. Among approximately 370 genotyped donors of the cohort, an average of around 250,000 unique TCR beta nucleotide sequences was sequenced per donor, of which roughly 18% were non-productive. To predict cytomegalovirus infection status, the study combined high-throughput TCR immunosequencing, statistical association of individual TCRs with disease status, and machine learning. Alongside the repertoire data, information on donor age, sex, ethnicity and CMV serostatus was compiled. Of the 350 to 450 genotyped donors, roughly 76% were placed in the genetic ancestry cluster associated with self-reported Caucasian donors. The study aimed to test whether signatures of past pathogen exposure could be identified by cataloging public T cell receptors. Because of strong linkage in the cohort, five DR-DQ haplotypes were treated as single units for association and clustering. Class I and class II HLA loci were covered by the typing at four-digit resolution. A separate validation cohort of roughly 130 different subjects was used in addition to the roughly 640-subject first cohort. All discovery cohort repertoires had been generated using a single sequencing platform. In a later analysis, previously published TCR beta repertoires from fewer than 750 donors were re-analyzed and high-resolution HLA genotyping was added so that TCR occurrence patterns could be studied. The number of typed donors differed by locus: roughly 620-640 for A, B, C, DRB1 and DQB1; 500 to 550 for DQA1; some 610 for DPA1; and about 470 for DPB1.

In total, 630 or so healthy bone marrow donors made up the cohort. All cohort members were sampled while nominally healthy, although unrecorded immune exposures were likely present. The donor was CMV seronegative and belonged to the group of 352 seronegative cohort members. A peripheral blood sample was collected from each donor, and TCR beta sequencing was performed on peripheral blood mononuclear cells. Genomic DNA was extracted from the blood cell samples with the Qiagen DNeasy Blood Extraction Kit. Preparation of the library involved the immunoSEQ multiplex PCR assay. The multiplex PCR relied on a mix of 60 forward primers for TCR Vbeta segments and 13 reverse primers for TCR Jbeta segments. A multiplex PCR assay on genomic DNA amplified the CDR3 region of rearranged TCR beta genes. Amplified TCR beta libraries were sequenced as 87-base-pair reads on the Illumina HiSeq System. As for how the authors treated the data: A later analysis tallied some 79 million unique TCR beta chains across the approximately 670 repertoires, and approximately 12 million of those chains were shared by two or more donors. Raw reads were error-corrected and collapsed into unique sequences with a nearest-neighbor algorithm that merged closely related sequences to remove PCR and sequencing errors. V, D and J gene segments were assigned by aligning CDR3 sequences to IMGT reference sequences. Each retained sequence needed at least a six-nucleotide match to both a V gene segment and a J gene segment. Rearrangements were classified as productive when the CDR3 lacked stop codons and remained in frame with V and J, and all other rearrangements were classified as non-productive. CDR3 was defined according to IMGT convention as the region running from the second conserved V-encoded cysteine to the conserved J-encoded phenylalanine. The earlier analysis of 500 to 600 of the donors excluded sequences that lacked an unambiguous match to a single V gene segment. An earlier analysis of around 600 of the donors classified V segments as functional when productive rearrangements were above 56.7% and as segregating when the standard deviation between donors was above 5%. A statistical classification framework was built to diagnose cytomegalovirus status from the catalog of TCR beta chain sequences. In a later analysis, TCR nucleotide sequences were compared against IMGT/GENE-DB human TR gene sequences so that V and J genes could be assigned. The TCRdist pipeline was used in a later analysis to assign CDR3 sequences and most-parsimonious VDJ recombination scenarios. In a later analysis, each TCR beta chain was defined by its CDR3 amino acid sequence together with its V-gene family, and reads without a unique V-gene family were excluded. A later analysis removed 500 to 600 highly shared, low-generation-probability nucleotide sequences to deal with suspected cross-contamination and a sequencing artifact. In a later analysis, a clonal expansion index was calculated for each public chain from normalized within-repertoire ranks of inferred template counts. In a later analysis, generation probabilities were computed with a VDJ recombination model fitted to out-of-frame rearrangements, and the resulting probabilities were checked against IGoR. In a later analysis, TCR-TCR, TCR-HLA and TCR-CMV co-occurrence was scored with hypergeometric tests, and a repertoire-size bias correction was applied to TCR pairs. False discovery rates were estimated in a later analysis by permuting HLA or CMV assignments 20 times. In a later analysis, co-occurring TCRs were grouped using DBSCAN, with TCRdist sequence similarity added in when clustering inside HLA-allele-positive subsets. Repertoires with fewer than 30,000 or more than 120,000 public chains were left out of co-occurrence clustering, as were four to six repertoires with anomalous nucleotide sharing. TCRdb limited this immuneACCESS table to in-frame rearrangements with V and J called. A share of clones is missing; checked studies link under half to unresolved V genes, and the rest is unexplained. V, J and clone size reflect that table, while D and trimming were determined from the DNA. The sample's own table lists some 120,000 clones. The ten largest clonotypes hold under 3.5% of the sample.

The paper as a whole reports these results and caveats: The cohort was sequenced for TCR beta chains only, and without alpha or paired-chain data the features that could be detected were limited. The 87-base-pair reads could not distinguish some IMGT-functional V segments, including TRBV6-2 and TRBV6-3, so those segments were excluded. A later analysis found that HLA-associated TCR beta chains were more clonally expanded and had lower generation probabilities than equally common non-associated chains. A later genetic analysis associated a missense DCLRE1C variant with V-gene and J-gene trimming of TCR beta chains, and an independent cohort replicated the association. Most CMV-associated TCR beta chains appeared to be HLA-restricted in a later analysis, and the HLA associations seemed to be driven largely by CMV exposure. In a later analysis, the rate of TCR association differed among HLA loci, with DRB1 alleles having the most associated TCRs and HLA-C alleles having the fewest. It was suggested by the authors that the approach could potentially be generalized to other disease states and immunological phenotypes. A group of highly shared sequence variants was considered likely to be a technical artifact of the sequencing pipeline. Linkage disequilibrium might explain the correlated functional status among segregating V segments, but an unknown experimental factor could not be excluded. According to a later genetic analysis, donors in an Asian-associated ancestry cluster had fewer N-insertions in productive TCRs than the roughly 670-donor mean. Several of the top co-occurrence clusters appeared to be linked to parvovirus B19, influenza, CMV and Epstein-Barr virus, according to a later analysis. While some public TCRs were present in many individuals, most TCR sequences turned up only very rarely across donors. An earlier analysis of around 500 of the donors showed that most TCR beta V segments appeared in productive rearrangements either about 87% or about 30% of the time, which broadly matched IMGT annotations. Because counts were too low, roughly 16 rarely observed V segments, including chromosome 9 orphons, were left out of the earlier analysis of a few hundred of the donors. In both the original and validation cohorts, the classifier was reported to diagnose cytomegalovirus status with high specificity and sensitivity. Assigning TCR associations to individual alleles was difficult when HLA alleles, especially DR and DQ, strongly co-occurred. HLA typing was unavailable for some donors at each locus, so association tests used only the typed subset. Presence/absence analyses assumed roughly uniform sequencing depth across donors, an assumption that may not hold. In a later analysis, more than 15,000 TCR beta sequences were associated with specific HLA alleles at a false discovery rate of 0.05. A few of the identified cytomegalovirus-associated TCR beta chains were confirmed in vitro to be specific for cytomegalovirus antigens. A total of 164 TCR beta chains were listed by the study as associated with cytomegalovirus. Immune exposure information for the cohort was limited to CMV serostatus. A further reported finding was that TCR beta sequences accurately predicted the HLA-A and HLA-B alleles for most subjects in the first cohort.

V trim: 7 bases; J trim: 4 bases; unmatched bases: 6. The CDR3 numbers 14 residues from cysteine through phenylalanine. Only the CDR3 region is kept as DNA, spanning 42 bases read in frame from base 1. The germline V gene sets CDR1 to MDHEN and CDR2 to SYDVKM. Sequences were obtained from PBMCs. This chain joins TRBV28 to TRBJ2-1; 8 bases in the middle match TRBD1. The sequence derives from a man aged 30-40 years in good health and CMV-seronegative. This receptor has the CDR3 CASNRQGAYNEQFF. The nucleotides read TGTGCCAGCAACAGGCAGGGGGCGTACAATGAGCAGTTCTTC.